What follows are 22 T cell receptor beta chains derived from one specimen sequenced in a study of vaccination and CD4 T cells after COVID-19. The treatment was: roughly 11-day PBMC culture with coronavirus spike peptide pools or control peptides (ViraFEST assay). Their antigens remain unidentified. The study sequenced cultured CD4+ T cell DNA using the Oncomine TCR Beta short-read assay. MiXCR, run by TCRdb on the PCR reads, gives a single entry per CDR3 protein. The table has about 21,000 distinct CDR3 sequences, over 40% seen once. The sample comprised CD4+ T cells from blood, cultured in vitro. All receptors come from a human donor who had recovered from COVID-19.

CDR3 in amino acids: CASRPDRENTEAFF. The CDR3 DNA reads as TGTGCCAGCAGACCGGACAGGGAGAACACTGAAGCTTTCTTT. The gene calls are TRBV2 and TRBJ1-1; 8 bases are shared with TRBD1. With V trimmed by 6 bases and J by 1 base, 4 bases remained unmatched. This CDR3 region has 14 residues. Germline lookup yields CDR1 SNHLY and CDR2 FYNNEI.

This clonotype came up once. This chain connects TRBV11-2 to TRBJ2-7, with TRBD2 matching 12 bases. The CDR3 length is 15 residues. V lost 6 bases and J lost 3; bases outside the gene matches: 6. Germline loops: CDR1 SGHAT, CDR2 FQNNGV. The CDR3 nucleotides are TGTGCCAGCAGTTTCCTAGCGGGAGGGGACTACGAGCAGTACTTC. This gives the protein CASSFLAGGDYEQYF.

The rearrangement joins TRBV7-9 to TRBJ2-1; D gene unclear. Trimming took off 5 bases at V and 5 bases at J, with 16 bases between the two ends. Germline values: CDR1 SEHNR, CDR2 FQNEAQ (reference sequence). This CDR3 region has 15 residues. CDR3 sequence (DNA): TGTGCCAGCAGCCCTGGTAAGGTCGGCCACAATGAGCAGTTCTTC. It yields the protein CASSPGKVGHNEQFF.

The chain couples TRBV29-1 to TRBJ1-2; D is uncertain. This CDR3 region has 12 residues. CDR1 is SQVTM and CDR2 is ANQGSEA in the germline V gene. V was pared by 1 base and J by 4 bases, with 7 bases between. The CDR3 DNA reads TGCAGCGTTGAAGGATTCTCCTATGGCTACACCTTC. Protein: CSVEGFSYGYTF.

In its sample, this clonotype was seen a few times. CDR3 bases: TGTGCCAGCAGCTTACCCAGCGCGGGGGGGCCGTACAATGAGCAGTTCTTC. Its translation is CASSLPSAGGPYNEQFF. The gene calls are TRBV7-9 and TRBJ2-1, with 9 bases that match TRBD2. The CDR3 totals 17 residues. Germline V gene lookup returns CDR1 SEHNR and CDR2 FQNEAQ (reference sequence). J was trimmed by 4 bases and V by 2 bases; bases with no gene match: 9.

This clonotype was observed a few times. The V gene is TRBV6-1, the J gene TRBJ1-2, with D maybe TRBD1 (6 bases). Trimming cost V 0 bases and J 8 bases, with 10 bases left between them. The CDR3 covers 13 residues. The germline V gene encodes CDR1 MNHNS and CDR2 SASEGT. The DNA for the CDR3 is TGTGCCAGCAGTGAAGCCACAGGGCAGGGCTACACCTTC. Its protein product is CASSEATGQGYTF.

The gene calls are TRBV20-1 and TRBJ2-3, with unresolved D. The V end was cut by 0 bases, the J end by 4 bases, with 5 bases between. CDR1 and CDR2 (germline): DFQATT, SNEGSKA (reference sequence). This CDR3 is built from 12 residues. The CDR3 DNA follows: TGCAGTGCTAGAGATGACGCAGATACGCAGTATTTT. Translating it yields CSARDDADTQYF.

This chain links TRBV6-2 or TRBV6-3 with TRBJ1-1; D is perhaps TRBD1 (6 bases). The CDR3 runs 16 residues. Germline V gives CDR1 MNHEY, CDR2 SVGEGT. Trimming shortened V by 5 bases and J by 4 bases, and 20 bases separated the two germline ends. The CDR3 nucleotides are TGTGCCAGCAGTATCCGGGACATAATATTAGGCACTGAAGCTTTCTTT. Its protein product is CASSIRDIILGTEAFF.

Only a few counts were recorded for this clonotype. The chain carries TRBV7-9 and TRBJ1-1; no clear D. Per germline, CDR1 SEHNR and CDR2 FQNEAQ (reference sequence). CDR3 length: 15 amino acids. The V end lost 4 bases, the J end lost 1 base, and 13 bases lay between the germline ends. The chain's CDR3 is CASSSGVRANTEAFF. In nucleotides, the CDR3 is TGTGCCAGCAGCTCTGGTGTTCGGGCGAACACTGAAGCTTTCTTT.

CDR3 protein: CASRGRSNQPQHF. The CDR3 DNA reads TGTGCCAGCAGGGGACGCTCAAATCAGCCCCAGCATTTT. The chain joins TRBV2 to TRBJ1-5; TRBD1 might be the D (5 bases). CDR3 size: 13 residues. The V and J ends lost 6 bases and 4 bases respectively, with 10 bases between them. Germline V gene data show CDR1 as SNHLY and CDR2 as FYNNEI.

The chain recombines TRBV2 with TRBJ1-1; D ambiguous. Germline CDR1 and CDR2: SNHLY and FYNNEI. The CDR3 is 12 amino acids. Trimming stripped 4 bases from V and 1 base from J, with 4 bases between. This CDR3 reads CASSAENTEAFF. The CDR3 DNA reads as TGTGCCAGCAGTGCTGAGAACACTGAAGCTTTCTTT.

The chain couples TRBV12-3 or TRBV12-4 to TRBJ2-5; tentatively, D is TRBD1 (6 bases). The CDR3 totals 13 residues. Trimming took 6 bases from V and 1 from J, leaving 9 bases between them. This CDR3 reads CASSAGAQETQYF. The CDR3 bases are TGTGCCAGCAGCGCAGGGGCCCAAGAGACCCAGTACTTC.

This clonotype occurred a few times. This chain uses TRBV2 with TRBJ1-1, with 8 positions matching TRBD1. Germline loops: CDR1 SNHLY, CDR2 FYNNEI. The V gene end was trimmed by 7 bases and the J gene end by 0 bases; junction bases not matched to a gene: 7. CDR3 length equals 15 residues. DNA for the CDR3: TGTGCCAGCACCAGGGACAGGCCTATGAACACTGAAGCTTTCTTT. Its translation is CASTRDRPMNTEAFF.

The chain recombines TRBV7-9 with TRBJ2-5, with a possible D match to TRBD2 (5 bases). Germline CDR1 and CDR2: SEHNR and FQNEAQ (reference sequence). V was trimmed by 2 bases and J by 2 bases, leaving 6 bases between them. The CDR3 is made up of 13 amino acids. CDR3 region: CASSLPGQETQYF. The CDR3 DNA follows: TGTGCCAGCAGCTTACCGGGGCAAGAGACCCAGTACTTC. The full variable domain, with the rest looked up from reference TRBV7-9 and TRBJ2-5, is DTGVSQNPRHKITKRGQNVTFRCDPISEHNRLYWYRQTLGQGPEFLTYFQNEAQLEKSRLLSDRFSAERPKGSFSTLEIQRTEQGDSAMYLCASSLPGQETQYFGPGTRLLVL.

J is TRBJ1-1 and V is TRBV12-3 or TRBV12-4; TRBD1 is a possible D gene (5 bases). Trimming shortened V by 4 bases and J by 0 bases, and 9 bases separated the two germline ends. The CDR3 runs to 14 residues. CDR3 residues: CASSSGTLNTEAFF. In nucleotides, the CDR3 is TGTGCCAGCAGTTCCGGGACCCTGAACACTGAAGCTTTCTTT.

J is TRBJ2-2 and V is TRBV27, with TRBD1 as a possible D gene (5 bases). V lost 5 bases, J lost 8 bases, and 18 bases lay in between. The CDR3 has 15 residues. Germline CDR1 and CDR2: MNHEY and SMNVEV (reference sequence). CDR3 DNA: TGTGCCAGCAGTGACCAGGGCCTGGGATCGGGGGAGCTGTTTTTT. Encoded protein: CASSDQGLGSGELFF.

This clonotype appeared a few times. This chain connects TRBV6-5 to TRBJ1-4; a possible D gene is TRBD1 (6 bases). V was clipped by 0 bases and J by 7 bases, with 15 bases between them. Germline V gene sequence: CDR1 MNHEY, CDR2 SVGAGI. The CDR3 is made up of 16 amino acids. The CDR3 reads CASSYSKRDTAEKLFF. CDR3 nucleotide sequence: TGTGCCAGCAGTTACTCGAAACGGGACACCGCTGAAAAACTGTTTTTT.

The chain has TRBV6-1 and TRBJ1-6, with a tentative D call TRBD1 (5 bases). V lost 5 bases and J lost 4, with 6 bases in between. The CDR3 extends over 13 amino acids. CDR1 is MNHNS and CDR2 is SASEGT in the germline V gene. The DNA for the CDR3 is TGTGCCAGCAGTAGACAGTATAATTCACCCCTCCACTTT. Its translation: CASSRQYNSPLHF.

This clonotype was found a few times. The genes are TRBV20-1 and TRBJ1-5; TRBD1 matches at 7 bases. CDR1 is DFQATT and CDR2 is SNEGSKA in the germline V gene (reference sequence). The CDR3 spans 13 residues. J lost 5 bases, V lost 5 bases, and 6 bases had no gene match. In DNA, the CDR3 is TGCAGTGCTGCATCAGGGGGATATCAGCCCCAGCATTTT. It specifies CSAASGGYQPQHF.

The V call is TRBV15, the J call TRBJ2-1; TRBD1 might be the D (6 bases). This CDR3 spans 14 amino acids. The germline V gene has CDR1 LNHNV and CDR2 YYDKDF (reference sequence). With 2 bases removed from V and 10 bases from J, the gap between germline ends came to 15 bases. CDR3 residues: CATSRRQDLSEQFF. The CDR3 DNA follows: TGTGCCACCAGCAGACGACAGGATCTTAGCGAGCAGTTCTTC.

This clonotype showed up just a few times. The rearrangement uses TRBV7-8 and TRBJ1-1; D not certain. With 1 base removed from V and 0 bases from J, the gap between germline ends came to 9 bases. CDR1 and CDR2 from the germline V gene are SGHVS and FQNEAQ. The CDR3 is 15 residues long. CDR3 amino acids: CASSLERGLNTEAFF. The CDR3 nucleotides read TGTGCCAGCAGCTTAGAGCGGGGTCTGAACACTGAAGCTTTCTTT.

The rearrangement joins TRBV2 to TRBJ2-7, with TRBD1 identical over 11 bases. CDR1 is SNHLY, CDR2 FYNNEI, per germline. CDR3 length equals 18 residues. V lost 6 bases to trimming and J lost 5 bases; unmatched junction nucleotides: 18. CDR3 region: CASRDRTGGAGGIDEQYF. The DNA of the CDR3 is TGTGCCAGCAGGGATCGGACAGGGGGCGCGGGAGGGATTGACGAGCAGTACTTC.